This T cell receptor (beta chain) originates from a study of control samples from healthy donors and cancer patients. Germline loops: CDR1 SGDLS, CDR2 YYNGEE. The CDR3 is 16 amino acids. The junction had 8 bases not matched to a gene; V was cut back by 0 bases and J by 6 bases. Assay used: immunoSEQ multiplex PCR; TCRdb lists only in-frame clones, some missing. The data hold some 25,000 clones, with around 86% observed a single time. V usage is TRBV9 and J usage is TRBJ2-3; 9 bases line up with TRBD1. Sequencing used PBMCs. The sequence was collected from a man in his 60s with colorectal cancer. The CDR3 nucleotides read TGTGCCAGCAGCGTAGCGGGACAGGGTATTCTGGATACGCAGTATTTT. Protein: CASSVAGQGILDTQYF.